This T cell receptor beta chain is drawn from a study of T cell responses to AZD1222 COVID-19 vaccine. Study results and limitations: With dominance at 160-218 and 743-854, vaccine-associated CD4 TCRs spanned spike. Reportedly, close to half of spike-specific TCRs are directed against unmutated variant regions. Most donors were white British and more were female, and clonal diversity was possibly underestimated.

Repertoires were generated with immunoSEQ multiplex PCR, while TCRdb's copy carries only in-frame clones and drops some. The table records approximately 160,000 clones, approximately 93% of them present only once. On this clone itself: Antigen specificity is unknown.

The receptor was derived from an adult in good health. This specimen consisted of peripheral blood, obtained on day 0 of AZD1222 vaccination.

This CDR3 is CASSPPGLAGFNEQFF. For the CDR3, the DNA is TGTGCCAGCTCACCCCCAGGACTAGCGGGGTTCAATGAGCAGTTCTTC. The chain links TRBV18 to TRBJ2-1; 12 nucleotides agree with TRBD2. V lost 3 bases to trimming and J lost 6 bases; unmatched junction nucleotides: 6. The CDR3 is 16 amino acids. Germline lookup yields CDR1 KGHSH and CDR2 LQKENI.